This T cell receptor (beta chain) was identified in a study of shared clonotypes between healthy human individuals. Points from the study as a whole: Measured sharing among donors was expected to vary with sequencing depth.

For this clone: Its antigen is not identified.

The CDR3 totals 16 residues. V was trimmed by 3 bases and J by 0 bases, leaving 12 bases between them. Germline V gene sequence: CDR1 KGHSH, CDR2 LQKENI. In the original workflow: ImmunoSEQ supplied junction-only sequences lacking quality scores, so filtering was different. Data came from immunoSEQ multiplex PCR; TCRdb stores just in-frame clones and leaves some out. V and J calls and clone size are copied from that table; D and trimming were computed from the DNA. The data hold about 490,000 clones, with roughly four fifths observed a single time. The chain recombines TRBV18 with TRBJ1-3; possibly TRBD1 for D (6 bases). The TCR originated in a woman aged 40 to 50 in good health. Some clones in this sample may be carry-over from other donors' samples. Sequenced: PBMCs. The CDR3 here is CASSPREDSSGNTIYF. DNA for the CDR3: TGTGCCAGCTCACCCAGAGAGGACAGCTCTGGAAACACCATATATTTT.